Sequencing of this TCR beta chain was carried out in a study of CD8+CD57+ T cells in acquired aplastic anemia. Points from the study as a whole: Patients were compared with controls for CD8+ Simpson's diversity, and no significant difference emerged.

Germline assignment: CDR1 SNHLY and CDR2 FYNNEI. The CDR3 sequence is 13 residues long. Trimming stripped 4 bases from V and 1 base from J, with 7 bases between. The TCR beta profiling, which covered VDJ combination and CDR3 sequence, was carried out using genomic DNA as the template. From the reads, TCRdb called clonotypes with MiXCR, one entry per CDR3 protein. The table lists approximately 190,000 distinct CDR3 sequences, around 47% of them singletons. Patients included in sequencing had previously demonstrated CD8+CD57+ cell expansion by flow cytometry. This clonotype was counted many times. Its target is unknown.

The sequence came from a human donor with aplastic anemia. The chain carries TRBV2 and TRBJ1-1; no firm D call. The sequenced sample was sorted CD4+, CD8+, or CD8+CD57+ T cells (not recorded which) from PBMCs. The CDR3 reads CASSVSGNTEAFF. The CDR3, as DNA: TGTGCCAGCAGTGTATCAGGGAACACTGAAGCTTTCTTT. Full variable domain (missing parts from reference TRBV2 and TRBJ1-1): EPEVTQTPSHQVTQMGQEVILRCVPISNHLYFYWYRQILGQKVEFLVSFYNNEISEKSEIFDDQFSVERPDGSNFTLKIRSTKLEDSAMYFCASSVSGNTEAFFGQGTRLTVV.